The clone carrying this T cell receptor beta chain was observed many times. Fresh peripheral blood, 8 to 10 ml of it, supplied the PBMCs. Germline-derived CDR1 and CDR2 are SGHVS and FQNEAQ. This CDR3 comprises 15 residues. V was clipped by 7 bases and J by 4 bases; unmatched bases: 12. This entry is derived from a study of T cells in Graves' hyperthyroidism and ophthalmopathy. Amplification of TCR beta CDR3 regions used RNA as the template. TCR CDR3 regions were first amplified by RT-PCR with HTBI primers. Using its own MiXCR run on the multiplex PCR reads, TCRdb lists one record per CDR3 protein. Of 340,000 or so distinct CDR3 sequences detected, approximately 15% appear once; the ten largest clones hold approximately 35%.

The chain is built from TRBV7-8 and TRBJ2-5; 7 bases are a match to TRBD2. Sequencing was carried out using blood. The sequence was obtained from a man younger than 45 with Graves' hyperthyroidism. The CDR3 DNA reads TGTGCCAGCACCCGTCGAGGCGGGAGCTCAGAGACCCAGTACTTC. It is translated as CASTRRGGSSETQYF.